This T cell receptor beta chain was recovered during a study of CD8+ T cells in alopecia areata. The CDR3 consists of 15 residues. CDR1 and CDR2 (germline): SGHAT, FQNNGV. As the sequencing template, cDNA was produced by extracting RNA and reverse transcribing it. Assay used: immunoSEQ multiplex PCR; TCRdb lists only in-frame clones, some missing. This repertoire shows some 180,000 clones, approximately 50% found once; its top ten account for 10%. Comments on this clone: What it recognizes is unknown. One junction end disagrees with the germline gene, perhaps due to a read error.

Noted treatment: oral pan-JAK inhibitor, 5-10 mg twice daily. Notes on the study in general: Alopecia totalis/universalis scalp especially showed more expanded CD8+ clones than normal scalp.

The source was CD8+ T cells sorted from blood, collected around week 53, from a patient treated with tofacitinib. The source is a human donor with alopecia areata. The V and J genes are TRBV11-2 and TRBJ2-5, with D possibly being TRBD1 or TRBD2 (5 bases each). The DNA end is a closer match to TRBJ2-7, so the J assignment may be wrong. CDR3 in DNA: TGTGCCAGTAGCTTAGTCGGGCTGGGGACGGCCGAGCAGTACTTC. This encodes CASSLVGLGTAEQYF.